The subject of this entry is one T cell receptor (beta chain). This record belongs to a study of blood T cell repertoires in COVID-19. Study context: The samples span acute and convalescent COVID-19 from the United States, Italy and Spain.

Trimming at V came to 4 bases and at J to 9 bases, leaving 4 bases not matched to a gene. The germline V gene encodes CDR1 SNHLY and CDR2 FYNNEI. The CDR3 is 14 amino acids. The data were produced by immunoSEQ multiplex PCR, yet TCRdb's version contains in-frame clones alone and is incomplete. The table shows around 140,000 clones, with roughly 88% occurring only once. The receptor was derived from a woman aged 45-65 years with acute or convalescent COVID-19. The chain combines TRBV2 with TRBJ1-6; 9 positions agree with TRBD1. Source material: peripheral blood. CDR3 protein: CASSVGQGVSPLHF. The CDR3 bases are TGTGCCAGCAGTGTGGGACAGGGCGTTTCACCCCTCCACTTT.